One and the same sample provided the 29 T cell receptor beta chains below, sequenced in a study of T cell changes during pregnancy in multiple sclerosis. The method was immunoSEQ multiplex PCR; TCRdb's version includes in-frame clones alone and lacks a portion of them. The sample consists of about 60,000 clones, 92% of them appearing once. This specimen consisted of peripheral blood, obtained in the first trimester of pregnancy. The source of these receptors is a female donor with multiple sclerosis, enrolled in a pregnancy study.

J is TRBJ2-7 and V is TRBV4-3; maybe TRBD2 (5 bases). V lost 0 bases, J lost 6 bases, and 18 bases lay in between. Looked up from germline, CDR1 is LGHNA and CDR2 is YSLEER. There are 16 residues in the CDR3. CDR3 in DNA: TGCGCCAGCAGCCAAGAACCCCGGGGTGGTACTGCCGAGCAGTACTTC. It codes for CASSQEPRGGTAEQYF.

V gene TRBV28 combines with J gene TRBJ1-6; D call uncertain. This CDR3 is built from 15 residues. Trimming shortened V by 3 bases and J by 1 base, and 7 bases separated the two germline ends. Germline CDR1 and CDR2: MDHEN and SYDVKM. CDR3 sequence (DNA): TGTGCCAGCAGTTTCGGAGAATCCTATAATTCACCCCTCCACTTT. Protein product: CASSFGESYNSPLHF.

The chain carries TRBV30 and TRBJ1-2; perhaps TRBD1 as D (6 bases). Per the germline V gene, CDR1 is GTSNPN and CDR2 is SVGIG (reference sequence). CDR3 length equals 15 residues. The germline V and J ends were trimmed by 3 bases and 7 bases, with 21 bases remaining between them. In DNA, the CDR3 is TGTGCCTGGAGGAGACAACAGGGAGGGCAGGGTGGCTACACCTTC. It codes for CAWRRQQGGQGGYTF.

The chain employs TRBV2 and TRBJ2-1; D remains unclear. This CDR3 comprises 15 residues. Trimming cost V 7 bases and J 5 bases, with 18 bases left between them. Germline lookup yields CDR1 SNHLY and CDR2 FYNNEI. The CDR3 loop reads CASIPPSNRNNEQFF. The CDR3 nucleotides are TGTGCCAGCATCCCCCCATCGAACAGAAACAATGAGCAGTTCTTC.

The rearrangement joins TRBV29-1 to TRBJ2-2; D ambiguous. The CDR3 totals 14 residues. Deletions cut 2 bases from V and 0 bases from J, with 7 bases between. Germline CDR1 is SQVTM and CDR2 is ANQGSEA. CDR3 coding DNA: TGCAGCGTTGAAACCCACACGAACACCGGGGAGCTGTTTTTT. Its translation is CSVETHTNTGELFF.

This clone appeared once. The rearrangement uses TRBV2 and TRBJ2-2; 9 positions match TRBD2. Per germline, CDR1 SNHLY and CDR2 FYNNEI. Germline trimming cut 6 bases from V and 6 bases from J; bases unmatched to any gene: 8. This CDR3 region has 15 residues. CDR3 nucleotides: TGTGCCAGCAGGGCCGGGACTAGCTTCGCCGGGGAGCTGTTTTTT. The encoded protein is CASRAGTSFAGELFF.

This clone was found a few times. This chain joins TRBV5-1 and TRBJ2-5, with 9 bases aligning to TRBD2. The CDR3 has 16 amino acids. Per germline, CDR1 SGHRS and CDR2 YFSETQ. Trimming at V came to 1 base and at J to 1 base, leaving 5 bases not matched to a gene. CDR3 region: CASSLSAGGGQETQYF. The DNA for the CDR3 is TGCGCCAGCAGCTTGTCGGCGGGGGGGGGCCAAGAGACCCAGTACTTC. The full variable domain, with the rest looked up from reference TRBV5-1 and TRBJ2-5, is KAGVTQTPRYLIKTRGQQVTLSCSPISGHRSVSWYQQTPGQGLQFLFEYFSETQRNKGNFPGRFSGRQFSNSRSEMNVSTLELGDSALYLCASSLSAGGGQETQYFGPGTRLLVL.

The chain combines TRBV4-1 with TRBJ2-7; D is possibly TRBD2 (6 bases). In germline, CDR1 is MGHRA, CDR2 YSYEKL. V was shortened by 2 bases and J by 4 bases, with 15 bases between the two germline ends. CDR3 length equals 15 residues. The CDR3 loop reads CASSQIRESSYEQYF. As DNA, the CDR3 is TGCGCCAGCAGCCAAATCCGGGAGTCGTCGTACGAGCAGTACTTC.

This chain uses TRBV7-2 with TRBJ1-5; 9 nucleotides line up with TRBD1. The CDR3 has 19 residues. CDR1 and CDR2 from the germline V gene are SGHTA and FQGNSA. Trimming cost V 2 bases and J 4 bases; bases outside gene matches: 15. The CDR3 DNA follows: TGTGCCAGCAGCTTAAACCTAAGAAGCGGGACAGGGCAAAATCAGCCCCAGCATTTT. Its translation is CASSLNLRSGTGQNQPQHF.

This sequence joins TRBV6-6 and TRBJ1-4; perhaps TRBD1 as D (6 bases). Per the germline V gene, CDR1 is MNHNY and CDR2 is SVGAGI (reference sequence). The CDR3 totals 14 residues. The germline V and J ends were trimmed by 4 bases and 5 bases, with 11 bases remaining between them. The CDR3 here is CASSFGQLNEKLFF. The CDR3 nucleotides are TGTGCCAGCAGTTTCGGACAGTTGAATGAAAAACTGTTTTTT.

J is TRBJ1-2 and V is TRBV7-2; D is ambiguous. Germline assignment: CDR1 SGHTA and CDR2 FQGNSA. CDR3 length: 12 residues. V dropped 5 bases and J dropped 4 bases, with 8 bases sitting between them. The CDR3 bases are TGTGCCAGCAGCCGACACCTCTATGGCTACACCTTC. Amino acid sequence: CASSRHLYGYTF.

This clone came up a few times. The CDR3 sequence is CATRTPGQFFQPQHF. CDR3 nucleotide sequence: TGTGCCACCCGAACCCCGGGACAGTTTTTCCAGCCCCAGCATTTT. J is TRBJ1-5 and V is TRBV19; 7 bases line up with TRBD1. Losses at the gene ends were 10 bases for V and 7 bases for J; bases not matched to a gene: 16. This CDR3 comprises 15 residues. Germline assignment: CDR1 LNHDA and CDR2 SQIVND (reference sequence).

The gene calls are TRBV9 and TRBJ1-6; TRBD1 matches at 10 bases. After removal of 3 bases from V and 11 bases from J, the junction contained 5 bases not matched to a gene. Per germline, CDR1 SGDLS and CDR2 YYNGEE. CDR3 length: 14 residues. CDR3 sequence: CASSAGTGEAPLHF. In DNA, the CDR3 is TGTGCCAGCAGCGCGGGGACAGGGGAGGCACCCCTCCACTTT.

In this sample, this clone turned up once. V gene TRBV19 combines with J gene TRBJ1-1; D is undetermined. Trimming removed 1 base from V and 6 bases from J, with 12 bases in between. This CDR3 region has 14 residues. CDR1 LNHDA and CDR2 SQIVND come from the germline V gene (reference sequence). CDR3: CASSIARRVPEAFF. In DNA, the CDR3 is TGTGCCAGTAGTATAGCCAGGAGGGTTCCTGAAGCTTTCTTT.

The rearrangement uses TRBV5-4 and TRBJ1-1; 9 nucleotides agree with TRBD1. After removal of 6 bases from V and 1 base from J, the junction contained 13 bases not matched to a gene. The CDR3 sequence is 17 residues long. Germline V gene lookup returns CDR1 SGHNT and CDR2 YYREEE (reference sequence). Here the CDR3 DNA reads TGTGCCAGCACCCCCCCTCCCGGACAGGGGAAGAACACTGAAGCTTTCTTT. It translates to CASTPPPGQGKNTEAFF.

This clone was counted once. CDR3 nucleotide sequence: TGTGCCAGCAGTGAGACAGGGGACTATGGCTACACCTTC. Encoded protein: CASSETGDYGYTF. The chain couples TRBV6-5 to TRBJ1-2; 8 bases match TRBD1. CDR1 and CDR2 (germline): MNHEY, SVGAGI. The V gene end was trimmed by 5 bases and the J gene end by 3 bases; junction bases not matched to a gene: 2. CDR3 size: 13 residues.

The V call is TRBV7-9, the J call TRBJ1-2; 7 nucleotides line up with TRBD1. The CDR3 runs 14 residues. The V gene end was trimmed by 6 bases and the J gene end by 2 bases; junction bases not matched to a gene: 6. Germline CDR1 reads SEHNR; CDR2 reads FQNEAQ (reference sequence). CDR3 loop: CASSSGTDNYGYTF. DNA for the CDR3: TGTGCCAGCAGTTCCGGGACAGACAACTATGGCTACACCTTC.

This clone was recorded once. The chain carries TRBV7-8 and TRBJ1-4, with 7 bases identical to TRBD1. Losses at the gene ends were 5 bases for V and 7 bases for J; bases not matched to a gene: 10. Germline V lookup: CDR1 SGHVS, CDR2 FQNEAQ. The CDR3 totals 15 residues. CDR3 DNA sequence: TGTGCCAGCAGCCCCCGACAGGGCAGAGGTGAAAAACTGTTTTTT. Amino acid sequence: CASSPRQGRGEKLFF.

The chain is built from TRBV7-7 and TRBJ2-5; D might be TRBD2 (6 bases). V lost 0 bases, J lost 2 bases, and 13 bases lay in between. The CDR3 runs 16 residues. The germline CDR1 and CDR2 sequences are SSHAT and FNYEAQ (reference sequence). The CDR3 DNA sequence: TGTGCCAGCAGCTTAGCGCCACTAGCTTTACAAGAGACCCAGTACTTC. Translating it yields CASSLAPLALQETQYF.

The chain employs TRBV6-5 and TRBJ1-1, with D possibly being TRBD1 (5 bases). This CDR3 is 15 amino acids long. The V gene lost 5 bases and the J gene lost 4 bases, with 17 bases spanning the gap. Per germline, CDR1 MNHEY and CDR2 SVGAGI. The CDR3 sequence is CASSGRVQRGTEAFF. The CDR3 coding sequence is TGTGCCAGCAGTGGCAGGGTTCAGCGGGGCACTGAAGCTTTCTTT.

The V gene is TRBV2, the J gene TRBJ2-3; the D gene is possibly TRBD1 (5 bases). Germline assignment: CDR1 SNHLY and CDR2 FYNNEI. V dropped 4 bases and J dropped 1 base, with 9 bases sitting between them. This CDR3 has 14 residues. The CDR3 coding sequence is TGTGCCAGCAGTGGGGAAGGGGGCACAGATACGCAGTATTTT. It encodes CASSGEGGTDTQYF.

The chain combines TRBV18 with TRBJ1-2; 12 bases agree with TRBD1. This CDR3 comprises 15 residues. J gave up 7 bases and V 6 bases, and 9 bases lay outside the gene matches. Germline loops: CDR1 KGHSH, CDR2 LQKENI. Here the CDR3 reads CASSAAGTGGFGYTF. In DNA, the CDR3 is TGTGCCAGCTCCGCAGCCGGGACAGGGGGCTTTGGCTACACCTTC.

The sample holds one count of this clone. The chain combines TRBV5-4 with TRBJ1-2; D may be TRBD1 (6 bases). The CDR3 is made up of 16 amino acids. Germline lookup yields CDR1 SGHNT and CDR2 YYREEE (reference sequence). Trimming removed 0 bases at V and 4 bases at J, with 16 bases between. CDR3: CASSLAGGGHVYGYTF. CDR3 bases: TGTGCCAGCAGCTTGGCGGGAGGGGGTCACGTCTATGGCTACACCTTC.

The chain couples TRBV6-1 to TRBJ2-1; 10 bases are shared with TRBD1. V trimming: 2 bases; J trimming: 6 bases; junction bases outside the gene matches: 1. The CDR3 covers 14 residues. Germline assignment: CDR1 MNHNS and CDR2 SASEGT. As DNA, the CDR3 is TGTGCCAGCAGTGAATGGACAGGGGGCAATGAGCAGTTCTTC. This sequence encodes CASSEWTGGNEQFF.

The chain's CDR3 is CASRDTGNEQFF. The CDR3 DNA reads TGTGCCAGCAGGGATACAGGGAATGAGCAGTTCTTC. The rearrangement links TRBV6-1 to TRBJ2-1, with D maybe TRBD1 (6 bases). With 6 bases removed from V and 7 bases from J, the gap between germline ends came to 10 bases. The CDR3 consists of 12 residues. Germline V gene lookup returns CDR1 MNHNS and CDR2 SASEGT.

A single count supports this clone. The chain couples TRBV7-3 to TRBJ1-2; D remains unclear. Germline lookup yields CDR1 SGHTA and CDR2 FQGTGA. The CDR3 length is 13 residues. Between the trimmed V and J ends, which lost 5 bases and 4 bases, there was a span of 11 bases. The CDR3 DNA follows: TGTGCCAGCAGCCCCGGTGACTCCTATGGCTACACCTTC. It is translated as CASSPGDSYGYTF.

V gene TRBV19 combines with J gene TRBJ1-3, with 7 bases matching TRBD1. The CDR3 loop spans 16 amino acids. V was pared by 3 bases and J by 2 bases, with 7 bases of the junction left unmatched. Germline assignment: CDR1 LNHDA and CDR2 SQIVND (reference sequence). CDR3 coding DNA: TGTGCCAGTAGTATCTTAACCGGGACAGCTGGAAACACCATATATTTT. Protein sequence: CASSILTGTAGNTIYF.

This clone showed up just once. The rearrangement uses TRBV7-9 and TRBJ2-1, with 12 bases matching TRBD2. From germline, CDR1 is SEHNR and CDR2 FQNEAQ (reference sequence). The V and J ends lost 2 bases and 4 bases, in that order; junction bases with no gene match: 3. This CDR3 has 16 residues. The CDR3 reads CASSLLAGGKYNEQFF. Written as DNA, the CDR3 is TGTGCCAGCAGCTTACTAGCGGGGGGGAAATACAATGAGCAGTTCTTC.

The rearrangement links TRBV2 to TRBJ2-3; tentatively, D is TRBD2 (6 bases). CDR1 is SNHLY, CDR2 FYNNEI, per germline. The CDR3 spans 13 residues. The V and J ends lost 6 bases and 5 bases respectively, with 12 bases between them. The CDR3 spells CASSLLAVDTQYF. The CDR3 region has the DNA TGTGCCAGCAGCCTACTAGCAGTAGATACGCAGTATTTT.